Below, 27 T cell receptor beta chains from the same sample are listed, as sequenced in a study of shared clonotypes between healthy human individuals. The protocol was immunoSEQ multiplex PCR, while the TCRdb copy is restricted to in-frame clones and leaves out a portion. The sample holds roughly 720,000 clones, 80% to 95% seen once. The sequenced material came from memory CD8+ T cells from PBMCs. Subset given: CD45RO+ cells pooled with CCR7-negative TemRA cells. The receptor source for this set is a man between 18 and 35 years old in good health. Some clones in this sample may be carry-over from other donors' samples.

The J gene is TRBJ2-7, the V gene TRBV5-4; D is undetermined. Germline CDR1 is SGHNT and CDR2 is YYREEE (reference sequence). Deletions cut 0 bases from V and 2 bases from J, with 12 bases between. There are 15 residues in the CDR3. The CDR3 is CASSLGGVGPYEQYF. CDR3 sequence (DNA): TGTGCCAGCAGCTTGGGAGGAGTGGGCCCCTACGAGCAGTACTTC.

This chain connects TRBV27 to TRBJ1-5; D is undetermined. This CDR3 comprises 14 residues. The V end lost 6 bases, the J end lost 6 bases, and 15 bases lay between the germline ends. Germline V CDR1 and CDR2: MNHEY, SMNVEV (reference sequence). CDR3 nucleotides: TGTGCCAGCAGACCCTGGCGGGGTGGTCAGCCCCAGCATTTT. It codes for CASRPWRGGQPQHF.

The chain recombines TRBV4-1 with TRBJ2-1; TRBD2 might be the D (5 bases). V was cut by 1 base and J by 6 bases, with 10 bases left in between. CDR1 MGHRA and CDR2 YSYEKL come from the germline V gene. CDR3 length: 14 amino acids. The CDR3 nucleotides read TGCGCCAGCAGCCAAGCGGGAATACTCAATGAGCAGTTCTTC. Translated, it gives CASSQAGILNEQFF.

The chain combines TRBV30 with TRBJ2-7, with a weak D call TRBD1 (6 bases). V lost 0 bases, J lost 1 base, and 13 bases lay in between. Germline V gene sequence: CDR1 GTSNPN, CDR2 SVGIG (reference sequence). CDR3 length: 15 amino acids. DNA for the CDR3: TGTGCCTGGAGTGTCCCTGGACAGCCATCCTACGAGCAGTACTTC. Protein product: CAWSVPGQPSYEQYF.

This chain links TRBV30 with TRBJ2-3, with D perhaps assigned TRBD1 or TRBD2 (5 bases each). The germline V gene encodes CDR1 GTSNPN and CDR2 SVGIG (reference sequence). V was shortened by 3 bases and J by 8 bases, with 15 bases between the two germline ends. The CDR3 is made up of 13 amino acids. DNA of the CDR3: TGTGCCTGGAGCGCAGATATGAGGGGTACGCAGTATTTT. Translated, it gives CAWSADMRGTQYF.

V gene TRBV21-1 combines with J gene TRBJ2-7; the table gives TRBD1 as D, unverified against the DNA. TRBV21-1 is a documented pseudogene. This CDR3 contains 14 residues. CDR3 DNA: TGTGCCAGCATCAAACAGGGAAGGTTGTACGAGCAGTACTTC. Protein product: CASIKQGRLYEQYF.

Only a few counts were recorded for this clone. The CDR3 spells CASSYSRLNTDTQYF. DNA for the CDR3: TGTGCCAGCAGTTACTCCCGGCTCAACACAGATACGCAGTATTTT. The rearrangement links TRBV6-5 to TRBJ2-3; D unresolved. CDR1 and CDR2 (germline): MNHEY, SVGAGI. Trimming stripped 0 bases from V and 2 bases from J, with 9 bases between. The CDR3 totals 15 residues.

To note about this clone: In the same sample, other DNA sequences code for this CDR3. The rearrangement uses TRBV29-1 and TRBJ1-2; no firm D call. CDR3 length: 8 residues. The V end was cut by 3 bases, the J end by 7 bases, with 0 bases between. In germline, CDR1 is SQVTM, CDR2 ANQGSEA. The chain's CDR3 is CSVDGYTF. In DNA form, the CDR3 reads TGCAGCGTTGATGGCTACACCTTC.

The chain has TRBV2 and TRBJ1-5; 12 nucleotides line up with TRBD1. Germline-derived CDR1 and CDR2 are SNHLY and FYNNEI. The V gene end was trimmed by 9 bases and the J gene end by 2 bases; junction bases not matched to a gene: 5. The CDR3 consists of 15 residues. The CDR3: CARGTGGEGNQPQHF. The DNA for the CDR3 is TGTGCCAGGGGGACAGGGGGCGAGGGCAATCAGCCCCAGCATTTT.

For this clone: Other DNA sequences in the same sample also yield this CDR3. This chain connects TRBV9 to TRBJ2-3; D is unclear. The V end was cut by 3 bases, the J end by 2 bases, with 4 bases between. CDR1 and CDR2 from the germline V gene are SGDLS and YYNGEE. CDR3 length: 12 amino acids. The CDR3 region has the DNA TGTGCCAGCAGCGCGACCACAGATACGCAGTATTTT. This gives the protein CASSATTDTQYF.

Only one count was recorded for this clone. V and J are TRBV2 and TRBJ1-2; tentative D call: TRBD1 (5 bases). Germline values: CDR1 SNHLY, CDR2 FYNNEI. The CDR3 is 14 residues long. Between the trimmed V and J ends, which lost 5 bases and 3 bases, there was a span of 13 bases. CDR3 in amino acids: CASSFKGFYYGYTF. The CDR3 bases are TGTGCCAGCAGTTTTAAGGGGTTCTACTATGGCTACACCTTC.

The chain has TRBV28 and TRBJ2-1, with TRBD1 identical over 8 bases. CDR1 and CDR2 (germline): MDHEN, SYDVKM. The CDR3 totals 18 residues. Unmatched junction bases numbered 14, after V lost 4 bases and J lost 3 bases. The CDR3 protein is CASSSRTGKGSSYNEQFF. DNA of the CDR3: TGTGCCAGCAGTTCTCGGACAGGGAAAGGTAGCAGCTACAATGAGCAGTTCTTC. The entire variable domain, with the rest obtained from reference TRBV28 and TRBJ2-1, is as follows: DVKVTQSSRYLVKRTGEKVFLECVQDMDHENMFWYRQDPGLGLRLIYFSYDVKMKEKGDIPEGYSVSREKKERFSLILESASTNQTSMYLCASSSRTGKGSSYNEQFFGPGTRLTVL.

The chain is built from TRBV10-1 and TRBJ2-5; D perhaps matches TRBD2 (5 bases). Trimming removed 2 bases from V and 2 bases from J, with 18 bases in between. Germline loops: CDR1 WNHNN, CDR2 SYGVQD (reference sequence). The CDR3 spans 17 residues. The CDR3 coding sequence is TGCGCCAGCAGTGAGGACCCGAGACTAAGTGGACAAGAGACCCAGTACTTC. This sequence encodes CASSEDPRLSGQETQYF.

The V gene is TRBV27, the J gene TRBJ2-1; D gene unclear. V lost 4 bases and J lost 10, with 14 bases in between. Germline lookup yields CDR1 MNHEY and CDR2 SMNVEV (reference sequence). The CDR3 extends over 13 amino acids. CDR3 region: CASSSVGLNEQFF. The CDR3 DNA is TGTGCCAGCAGTTCGGTGGGATTGAACGAGCAGTTCTTC.

This clone was counted between two and nine times. The chain carries TRBV6-6 and TRBJ1-5, with D possibly matching TRBD1 (6 bases). CDR3 size: 14 residues. Between the trimmed V and J ends, which lost 6 bases and 9 bases, there was a span of 18 bases. In germline, CDR1 is MNHNY, CDR2 SVGAGI (reference sequence). The CDR3 spells CASRDPGTRWPQHF. CDR3 DNA sequence: TGTGCCAGCAGGGACCCCGGGACACGGTGGCCCCAGCATTTT.

This chain uses TRBV7-9 with TRBJ2-1; a weak D match, TRBD2 (6 bases). CDR3 size: 16 residues. The germline V gene has CDR1 SEHNR and CDR2 FQNEAQ (reference sequence). V was clipped by 6 bases and J by 4 bases, with 19 bases between them. DNA of the CDR3: TGTGCCAGCAGTTTCCGAGGAGCGGGCCCTTACAATGAGCAGTTCTTC. This encodes CASSFRGAGPYNEQFF. The entire variable domain, with the rest obtained from reference TRBV7-9 and TRBJ2-1, is as follows: DTGVSQNPRHKITKRGQNVTFRCDPISEHNRLYWYRQTLGQGPEFLTYFQNEAQLEKSRLLSDRFSAERPKGSFSTLEIQRTEQGDSAMYLCASSFRGAGPYNEQFFGPGTRLTVL.

The gene calls are TRBV29-1 and TRBJ2-7; a possible D gene is TRBD2 (6 bases). Trimming removed 5 bases from V and 3 bases from J, with 11 bases in between. The germline CDR1 and CDR2 sequences are SQVTM and ANQGSEA. The CDR3 has 12 residues. The CDR3 sequence is CSVRTNYYEQYF. CDR3 coding DNA: TGCAGCGTTCGGACTAACTACTACGAGCAGTACTTC.

This chain joins TRBV7-9 and TRBJ1-2, with D unresolved. Trimming left V 5 bases short and J 0 bases short, with 13 bases between. The CDR3 covers 15 residues. Germline lookup yields CDR1 SEHNR and CDR2 FQNEAQ (reference sequence). This CDR3 is CASSAIGSSNYGYTF. As DNA, the CDR3 is TGTGCCAGCAGCGCAATAGGGAGTTCTAACTATGGCTACACCTTC.

The J gene is TRBJ1-1, the V gene TRBV28; 7 nucleotides line up with TRBD1. The CDR3 length is 13 residues. Germline trimming cut 10 bases from V and 4 bases from J; bases unmatched to any gene: 9. The germline V gene encodes CDR1 MDHEN and CDR2 SYDVKM. The CDR3 loop reads CATTPGGGTEAFF. In DNA form, the CDR3 reads TGTGCCACCACCCCAGGGGGTGGCACTGAAGCTTTCTTT.

Details on this clone: The identical CDR3 is also encoded by other nucleotide sequences in the sample. The chain uses TRBV28 and TRBJ2-3, with 14 bases aligning to TRBD2. Germline values: CDR1 MDHEN, CDR2 SYDVKM. The V gene end was trimmed by 2 bases and the J gene end by 3 bases; junction bases not matched to a gene: 1. The CDR3 loop spans 16 amino acids. CDR3 protein: CASSLGTSGSTDTQYF. CDR3 nucleotide sequence: TGTGCCAGCAGTTTAGGGACTAGCGGGAGTACAGATACGCAGTATTTT.

The rearrangement uses TRBV7-9 and TRBJ1-4, with D perhaps TRBD1 (5 bases). Per the germline V gene, CDR1 is SEHNR and CDR2 is FQNEAQ (reference sequence). The length of the CDR3 is 16 residues. V was shortened by 5 bases and J by 0 bases, with 13 bases between the two germline ends. CDR3 loop: CASSDDRIATNEKLFF. CDR3 in DNA: TGTGCCAGCAGCGATGACAGAATTGCAACTAATGAAAAACTGTTTTTT.

The V gene is TRBV6-6, the J gene TRBJ2-7; a possible D gene is TRBD2 (6 bases). The V end lost 3 bases, the J end lost 0 bases, and 9 bases lay between the germline ends. Per the germline V gene, CDR1 is MNHNY and CDR2 is SVGAGI (reference sequence). The CDR3 extends over 14 amino acids. CDR3 region: CASSYRTTSYEQYF. The CDR3 nucleotides are TGTGCCAGCAGTTATAGGACTACCTCCTACGAGCAGTACTTC.

This clone was detected once. The chain carries TRBV5-1 and TRBJ2-2, with 9 positions matching TRBD2. This CDR3 contains 14 residues. V lost 5 bases to trimming and J lost 5 bases; unmatched junction nucleotides: 4. Germline-derived CDR1 and CDR2 are SGHRS and YFSETQ. The CDR3, as DNA: TGCGCCAGCAGAGGGACTAGCATAACCGGGGAGCTGTTTTTT. Translating gives CASRGTSITGELFF.

V gene TRBV19 combines with J gene TRBJ2-7, with D possibly called TRBD1 or TRBD2 (5 bases each). Trimming took 3 bases from V and 3 from J, leaving 15 bases between them. CDR3 length: 15 amino acids. In germline, CDR1 is LNHDA, CDR2 SQIVND (reference sequence). The CDR3 bases are TGTGCCAGTAGTATCGCTCGGGACCTAAGCTACGAGCAGTACTTC. It is translated as CASSIARDLSYEQYF.

This clone showed up just once. The J gene is TRBJ2-3, the V gene TRBV27, with D hard to call. Deletions cut 6 bases from V and 4 bases from J, with 14 bases between. CDR1 and CDR2 from the germline V gene are MNHEY and SMNVEV (reference sequence). This CDR3 region has 14 residues. The CDR3 DNA is TGTGCCAGCAGGCCCCCTCGTGGCGCAGATACGCAGTATTTT. It codes for CASRPPRGADTQYF.

The gene calls are TRBV4-1 and TRBJ2-7, with unresolved D. The CDR3 totals 16 residues. V lost 0 bases and J 0 bases, leaving 12 bases between the germline ends. Germline-derived CDR1 and CDR2 are MGHRA and YSYEKL. The CDR3 region is CASSQDLLPSSYEQYF. Written as DNA, the CDR3 is TGCGCCAGCAGCCAAGATCTATTACCAAGCTCCTACGAGCAGTACTTC.

The chain links TRBV10-3 to TRBJ2-7, with TRBD2 identical over 10 bases. V was clipped by 4 bases and J by 2 bases; unmatched bases: 5. CDR1 ENHRY and CDR2 SYGVKD come from the germline V gene. This CDR3 region has 15 residues. The CDR3 DNA reads TGTGCCATCAGTGTCTTTAGCGGGAGGCCCTACGAGCAGTACTTC. Translation: CAISVFSGRPYEQYF.